This is a list of T cell receptor beta chains from one sample in a study of Graves' ophthalmopathy and Graves' hyperthyroidism. TCRdb used MiXCR to reprocess the multiplex PCR reads, holding one entry per CDR3 protein. The profile shows 400,000 to 450,000 distinct CDR3 sequences, roughly 20% of them singletons. Sequencing input: peripheral blood. The receptor source for this set is a woman between 18 and 29 years old with stable Graves' hyperthyroidism. Each CDR3 is given with its conserved first and last residue. D genes are given only for firm matches. The size field is filled for only some rows; it gives once, few, many or a size class.

many	TRBV7-8	.	TRBJ1-3	TGTGCCAGCAGCCCACGGACGGAACGACGAAACACCATATATTTT	CASSPRTERRNTIYF
many	TRBV6-1	.	TRBJ1-5	TGTGCCAGCAGTGCCGGGGATCAGCCCCAGCATTTT	CASSAGDQPQHF
many	TRBV7-2	.	TRBJ2-5	TGTGCCAGCAGCTTATCGTCGGTTCAAGAGACCCAGTACTTC	CASSLSSVQETQYF
few	TRBV12-3/TRBV12-4	.	TRBJ1-1	TGTGCCAGCAGTCGACGCCGCTTTGAAGCTTTCTTT	CASSRRRFEAFF
.	TRBV28	TRBD2	TRBJ2-3	TGTGCCAGCAGTCGACTAGCGGGAGGGCATACGCAGTATTTT	CASSRLAGGHTQYF
many	TRBV28	.	TRBJ2-7	TGTGCCAGCAGTTTTAAAGGGTACGCCTACGAGCAGTACTTC	CASSFKGYAYEQYF
.	TRBV11-2	TRBD2	TRBJ2-5	TGTGCCAGCAGCTTAGTAGCGGGACATAGTCAAGAGACCCAGTACTTC	CASSLVAGHSQETQYF
many	TRBV20-1	.	TRBJ1-1	TGCAGTGCCATTACCGATACAGGGACCTCTGGAGCTTTCTTT	CSAITDTGTSGAFF
many	TRBV12-3/TRBV12-4	TRBD2	TRBJ2-5	TGTGCCAGCAGTTCTTTAGCGGGAGTTCGGGAGACCCAGTACTTC	CASSSLAGVRETQYF
many	TRBV9	.	TRBJ1-1	TGTGCCAGCAGCGTAGCAGGGGCGGACACTGAAGCTTTCTTT	CASSVAGADTEAFF
few	TRBV28	.	TRBJ2-4	TGTGCCAGCAGTTCTTATTACGTCCCCTCTTCCCGAAACATTCAGTACTTC	CASSSYYVPSSRNIQYF
many	TRBV14	TRBD1	TRBJ1-2	TGTGCCAGCAGCCAAGATGGTACAGGGGCTAGGGGCTACACCTTC	CASSQDGTGARGYTF
.	TRBV27	TRBD1	TRBJ2-2	TGTGCCAGCAGTCCAGGACAGGGGATCGGCACCGGGGAGCTGTTTTTT	CASSPGQGIGTGELFF
many	TRBV27	.	TRBJ1-1	TGTGCCAGCAGTTTATCAGTTGGGGTCAGTGAAGCTTTCTTT	CASSLSVGVSEAFF
many	TRBV12-3/TRBV12-4	TRBD2	TRBJ2-5	TGTGCCAGCAGTGGACTTGAGCGGGACCACGAGACCCAGTACTTC	CASSGLERDHETQYF
few	TRBV7-9	.	TRBJ1-1	TGTGCCAGCAGCTTAGAGTTTGGGGGGCAAACTGAAGCTTTCTTT	CASSLEFGGQTEAFF
few	TRBV5-5	TRBD1	TRBJ2-4	TGTGCCAGCAGCACCACGACAGGGAAAAACATTCAGTACTTC	CASSTTTGKNIQYF
.	TRBV15	.	TRBJ1-2	TGTGCCACCAGCAGAGAGCTGGGCAGCGGCTATGGCTACACCTTC	CATSRELGSGYGYTF
.	TRBV7-9	.	TRBJ1-1	TGTGCCAGCAGATCCCCGCCGGGTAGCCTTGAAGCTTTCTTT	CASRSPPGSLEAFF
many	TRBV29-1	.	TRBJ1-1	TGCAGCGTTGGCCAGGGAGCGAACGAAGCTTTCTTT	CSVGQGANEAFF
many	TRBV9	TRBD1	TRBJ1-2	TGTGCCAGCAGCACCCGAGGGGGACAGGGAACCTATGGCTACACCTTC	CASSTRGGQGTYGYTF
many	TRBV20-1	TRBD1	TRBJ2-7	TGCAGTGCTAGCCGGACAGGGGCAGACGAGCAGTACTTC	CSASRTGADEQYF
many	TRBV4-2	TRBD1	TRBJ1-1	TGTGCCAGCAGCCAAGATAGTCCCGGACAGGGGGCGACTTTCTTT	CASSQDSPGQGATFF
few	TRBV6-2/TRBV6-3	.	TRBJ2-4	TGTGCCAGCAGTCCCCAACAGGGAAACATTAAGTACTTC	CASSPQQGNIKYF
.	TRBV27	.	TRBJ1-6	TGTGCCAGCAGTTCCCCGGGGGCGCGGTCACCCCTCCACTTT	CASSSPGARSPLHF
few	TRBV6-5	.	TRBJ2-7	TGTGCCAGCAGTTACACGGCAGGGAATCCCTACGAGCAGTACTTC	CASSYTAGNPYEQYF
many	TRBV18	TRBD2	TRBJ2-7	TGTGCCAGCAGGTCGAGCGGGAGATCCCACGAGCAGTACTTC	CASRSSGRSHEQYF
many	TRBV7-2	.	TRBJ1-3	TGTGCCAGCAGCCAGGGGACAAGTGGAAACACCATATATTTT	CASSQGTSGNTIYF
many	TRBV7-2	.	TRBJ1-1	TGTGCCAGCAGCTTTTCATCGAACACTGAAGCTTTCTTT	CASSFSSNTEAFF
many	TRBV24-1	.	TRBJ2-7	TGTGCCACCAGTGGGGACGGGGGTCGGGAGCAGTACTTC	CATSGDGGREQYF
.	TRBV28	.	TRBJ2-7	TGTGCCAGCAGTTTACGAGGGTTGGGGCAGTACTTC	CASSLRGLGQYF
few	TRBV28	.	TRBJ1-2	TGTGCCAGCAGGATTACAGGGTATGGCTACACCTTC	CASRITGYGYTF
many	TRBV7-2	.	TRBJ2-5	TGTGCCAGCAGCCGCCTACTAGTTTCCGAGACCCAGTACTTC	CASSRLLVSETQYF
.	TRBV10-3	.	TRBJ2-7	TGTGCCATCACCGCGACAGGCCAATCCTACGAGCAGTACTTC	CAITATGQSYEQYF
many	TRBV5-4	TRBD2	TRBJ2-7	TGTGCCAGCAGCTTGGGGAGTCGGGAGGGCCGTGGCGAGCAGTACTTC	CASSLGSREGRGEQYF
.	TRBV29-1	TRBD1	TRBJ1-2	TGCAGCGTCGGGACAGCAGCTAACTATGGCTACACCTTC	CSVGTAANYGYTF
few	TRBV3-1	TRBD1	TRBJ1-2	TGTGCCAGAAGCCCGGCAGGGGGCGGGAGTGGCTACACCTTC	CARSPAGGGSGYTF
many	TRBV11-2	.	TRBJ2-7	TGTGCCAGCAGCTTAGTAGGGGCCTCCTACGAGCAGTACTTC	CASSLVGASYEQYF
.	TRBV19	.	TRBJ1-1	TGTGCCAGTAGTCCCTTACAGGGTTTATCATTTAACACTGAAGCTTTCTTT	CASSPLQGLSFNTEAFF
many	TRBV28	TRBD1	TRBJ2-7	TGTGCCAGCAGAAGAATCAGGACAGGGCGTTCTTTCTACGAGCAGTACTTC	CASRRIRTGRSFYEQYF
many	TRBV12-3/TRBV12-4	.	TRBJ1-1	TGTGCCAGCAGTTTACAGGGGCGGTCCACTGAAGCTTTCTTT	CASSLQGRSTEAFF
.	TRBV3-1	.	TRBJ2-2	TGTGCCAGCAGCCAAGTTCTGGACACCGGGGAGCTGTTTTTT	CASSQVLDTGELFF
many	TRBV28	TRBD2	TRBJ2-5	TGTGCCAGCAGTCCACATGCCGTACTAGCGGAAGAAGAGACCCAGTACTTC	CASSPHAVLAEEETQYF
many	TRBV7-2	TRBD2	TRBJ2-4	TGTGCCAGCAGCTTAGAGGCGGGAGGGGCCAAAAACATTCAGTACTTC	CASSLEAGGAKNIQYF
many	TRBV15	.	TRBJ2-7	TGTGCCACCAGCAGCAATCTGAACCGGCAACGATACTACGAGCAGTACTTC	CATSSNLNRQRYYEQYF
many	TRBV6-5	TRBD2	TRBJ2-7	TGTGCCAGCAGTTACGGGCGGGGGGGGTACGAGCAGTACTTC	CASSYGRGGYEQYF
many	TRBV2	TRBD2	TRBJ2-7	TGTGCCAGCAGGGCCGGGACTAGCGGGGGCTACGAGCAGTACTTC	CASRAGTSGGYEQYF
many	TRBV6-5	TRBD2	TRBJ2-5	TGTGCCAGCAGTTACTCTGGCGGGGGGGCCGGGGAGACCCAGTACTTC	CASSYSGGGAGETQYF